This T cell receptor (beta chain) was captured by sequencing in a study of blood T cells in healthy people across ages. On this clonotype: Its antigen is as yet unknown.

General study points: A strong correlation was found between TCR beta diversity and the percentage of naive T cells.

This CDR3 has 14 residues. Germline V gene sequence: CDR1 LGHNA, CDR2 YSLEER. Trimming took off 1 base at V and 4 bases at J, with 8 bases between the two ends. Primed by a sample-barcoded 5' primer and a J-beta primer mix, a second PCR proceeded for roughly 7 to 11 cycles. One entry per CDR3 protein, called by TCRdb with MiXCR from the 5' RACE reads. The data contain 1 million or so distinct CDR3 sequences, around 43% of them singletons. This receptor was identified in a woman aged 60-70 years in good health. Sequencing input: blood. The rearrangement uses TRBV4-3 and TRBJ2-1; D remains ambiguous. In DNA form, the CDR3 reads TGCGCCAGCAGCCAAGGGGCGAATTACAATGAGCAGTTCTTC. Residues: CASSQGANYNEQFF.